These T cell receptor beta chains were read from a single sample in a study of shared clonotypes between healthy human individuals. Sequencing used immunoSEQ multiplex PCR; TCRdb keeps in-frame clones, though not all of them. The sample records approximately 2,200,000 clones, around 93% being singletons. The specimen was naive CD8+ T cells from PBMCs. The receptor set was obtained from a man younger than 30 in good health. Some clones in this sample may be carry-over from other donors' samples. The CDR3 runs from the conserved cysteine through the conserved F or W. A D gene is named only where the DNA matches it firmly. Not all rows give a size; the values are once, few, many and, for expanded clones, a class.

clone size: -
J gene: TRBJ2-3
D gene: -
V gene: TRBV6-1
CDR3 DNA: TGTGCCAGCAGTGGGGGTTATAGCACAGATACGCAGTATTTT
CDR3 protein: CASSGGYSTDTQYF

clone size: once
J gene: TRBJ2-2
D gene: TRBD2
V gene: TRBV9
CDR3 DNA: TGTGCCAGCAGCGTATTTCCCCATAGCGGGAGGCTTACCGGGGAGCTGTTTTTT
CDR3 protein: CASSVFPHSGRLTGELFF

clone size: -
J gene: TRBJ1-2
D gene: -
V gene: TRBV11-2
CDR3 DNA: TGTGCCAGCAGCTTATTTGCACTAAGCTATGGCTACACCTTC
CDR3 protein: CASSLFALSYGYTF

clone size: -
J gene: TRBJ1-5
D gene: -
V gene: TRBV6-1
CDR3 DNA: TGTGCCAGCAGTGAATCGCCGCACAGGGCTAATCAGCCCCAGCATTTT
CDR3 protein: CASSESPHRANQPQHF

clone size: -
J gene: TRBJ1-2
D gene: TRBD1
V gene: TRBV19
CDR3 DNA: TGTGCCACCAGGGGGGGCGGACCAAACTATGGCTACACCTTC
CDR3 protein: CATRGGGPNYGYTF

clone size: -
J gene: TRBJ2-3
D gene: TRBD2
V gene: TRBV7-2
CDR3 DNA: TGTGCCAGCAGCTTAGCGCGGGAGGTGGATACGCAGTATTTT
CDR3 protein: CASSLAREVDTQYF

clone size: -
J gene: TRBJ2-7
D gene: -
V gene: TRBV27
CDR3 DNA: TGTGCCAGCAGTTTACTCGGCCAAGGCAAATACGAGCAGTACTTC
CDR3 protein: CASSLLGQGKYEQYF

clone size: -
J gene: TRBJ1-5
D gene: -
V gene: TRBV2
CDR3 DNA: TGTGCCAGCAGTGATGGTTTTGCAGGGTCACATCAGCCCCAGCATTTT
CDR3 protein: CASSDGFAGSHQPQHF

clone size: -
J gene: TRBJ2-1
D gene: -
V gene: TRBV5-1
CDR3 DNA: TGCGCCAGCAGCTTGCGTGAGGGTGACAATGAGCAGTTCTTC
CDR3 protein: CASSLREGDNEQFF

clone size: -
J gene: TRBJ2-5
D gene: -
V gene: TRBV21-1
CDR3 DNA: TGTGCCAGCAGCAAAAGGTCCGGTCTAGCGGGAGTTGAGACCCAGTACTTC
CDR3 protein: CASSKRSGLAGVETQYF

clone size: few
J gene: TRBJ1-3
D gene: -
V gene: TRBV13
CDR3 DNA: TGTGCCAGCAGCTTGGGACTAGGGAACACCATATATTTT
CDR3 protein: CASSLGLGNTIYF

clone size: -
J gene: TRBJ2-2
D gene: TRBD1
V gene: TRBV5-8
CDR3 DNA: TGTGCCAGCAGCGTCACAGGGGTTTTGGGCACCGGGGAGCTGTTTTTT
CDR3 protein: CASSVTGVLGTGELFF

clone size: -
J gene: TRBJ1-2
D gene: TRBD1
V gene: TRBV2
CDR3 DNA: TGTGCCAGCAGCCAACCGGGACAGGCCTTCTATGGCTACACCTTC
CDR3 protein: CASSQPGQAFYGYTF

clone size: -
J gene: TRBJ2-3
D gene: -
V gene: TRBV7-8
CDR3 DNA: TGTGCCAGCAGCTTAGCCCCGGGCGGGGAGCGGAACACAGATACGCAGTATTTT
CDR3 protein: CASSLAPGGERNTDTQYF

clone size: once
J gene: TRBJ2-7
D gene: -
V gene: TRBV20-1
CDR3 DNA: TGCAGTGCTAGAGATGGGACGGAGCAGTACTTC
CDR3 protein: CSARDGTEQYF

clone size: -
J gene: TRBJ2-7
D gene: -
V gene: TRBV6-5
CDR3 DNA: TGTGCCAGCAGTCCCCAGGGACTGTCCTCCTACGAGCAGTACTTC
CDR3 protein: CASSPQGLSSYEQYF

clone size: -
J gene: TRBJ2-7
D gene: TRBD2
V gene: TRBV27
CDR3 DNA: TGTGCCAGCAGTCTTCAACATCTTGGACTAGCGGGCCAGCTCGTCTCCTACGAGCAGTACTTC
CDR3 protein: CASSLQHLGLAGQLVSYEQYF

clone size: few
J gene: TRBJ1-1
D gene: TRBD1
V gene: TRBV6-5
CDR3 DNA: TGTGCCAGCAGCCAGGGGGTGGCGAACACTGAAGCTTTCTTT
CDR3 protein: CASSQGVANTEAFF

clone size: -
J gene: TRBJ1-1
D gene: -
V gene: TRBV5-6
CDR3 DNA: TGTGCCAGCAGCTTGGTGGGAGGAATGAACACTGAAGCTTTCTTT
CDR3 protein: CASSLVGGMNTEAFF

clone size: -
J gene: TRBJ2-7
D gene: -
V gene: TRBV30
CDR3 DNA: TGTGCCTGGAGTGTACACTTCTACGAGCAGTACTTC
CDR3 protein: CAWSVHFYEQYF

clone size: -
J gene: TRBJ2-3
D gene: TRBD2
V gene: TRBV7-6
CDR3 DNA: TGTGCCAGCAGCCCCGGGGGGGCGGGAGCCACAGATACGCAGTATTTT
CDR3 protein: CASSPGGAGATDTQYF

clone size: -
J gene: TRBJ2-7
D gene: -
V gene: TRBV29-1
CDR3 DNA: TGCAGCGTTGAAAGTCAGGAGACCTACGAGCAGTACTTC
CDR3 protein: CSVESQETYEQYF

clone size: -
J gene: TRBJ2-2
D gene: TRBD2
V gene: TRBV7-6
CDR3 DNA: TGTGCCAGCAGCGGACTAGCGGAGCACACCGGGGAGCTGTTTTTT
CDR3 protein: CASSGLAEHTGELFF

clone size: -
J gene: TRBJ1-1
D gene: -
V gene: TRBV5-8
CDR3 DNA: TGTGCCAGCAGCCCCCGGACTCGGGTATCTAGTGAAGCTTTCTTT
CDR3 protein: CASSPRTRVSSEAFF

clone size: -
J gene: TRBJ2-5
D gene: -
V gene: TRBV4-1
CDR3 DNA: TGCGCCAGCAGCCCGCCAGATGGTATAGGCCAAGAGACCCAGTACTTC
CDR3 protein: CASSPPDGIGQETQYF

clone size: -
J gene: TRBJ2-7
D gene: -
V gene: TRBV4-1
CDR3 DNA: TGCGCCAGCAGCCAAGAGGCAGACGAGCAGTACTTC
CDR3 protein: CASSQEADEQYF

clone size: -
J gene: TRBJ1-2
D gene: -
V gene: TRBV11-2
CDR3 DNA: TGTGCCAGCAGCTTAGGAACCGCCACTGGCTACACCTTC
CDR3 protein: CASSLGTATGYTF

clone size: -
J gene: TRBJ2-3
D gene: -
V gene: TRBV27
CDR3 DNA: TGTGCCAGCAGTTTTACTGTGGTTGGAACAGATACGCAGTATTTT
CDR3 protein: CASSFTVVGTDTQYF

clone size: -
J gene: TRBJ1-2
D gene: TRBD1
V gene: TRBV4-1
CDR3 DNA: TGCGCCAGCAGCCAACTCCGGACAGGGGCCATCACCTTC
CDR3 protein: CASSQLRTGAITF

clone size: few
J gene: TRBJ1-5
D gene: -
V gene: TRBV30
CDR3 DNA: TGTGCCTGGAGTGTGGGGTTGTGGCAGCCCCAGCATTTT
CDR3 protein: CAWSVGLWQPQHF

clone size: -
J gene: TRBJ2-7
D gene: TRBD2
V gene: TRBV14
CDR3 DNA: TGTGCCAGCAGCCCCACGACTAGCGGGAGTGGCTACGAGCAGTACTTC
CDR3 protein: CASSPTTSGSGYEQYF

clone size: -
J gene: TRBJ2-2
D gene: TRBD2
V gene: TRBV14
CDR3 DNA: TGTGCCAGCAGCCAGAGGCTAGCGGGAGGGCCAAGAACCGGGGAGCTGTTTTTT
CDR3 protein: CASSQRLAGGPRTGELFF

clone size: -
J gene: TRBJ1-2
D gene: -
V gene: TRBV2
CDR3 DNA: TGTGCCAGCAGCGAAGAGAGACTTGAACCCGGCTACACCTTC
CDR3 protein: CASSEERLEPGYTF

clone size: -
J gene: TRBJ1-5
D gene: -
V gene: TRBV6-6
CDR3 DNA: TGTGCCAGCAGAGAAACCCCTGATCAGCCCCAGCATTTT
CDR3 protein: CASRETPDQPQHF

clone size: -
J gene: TRBJ2-1
D gene: -
V gene: TRBV4-1
CDR3 DNA: TGCGCCAGCAGCCCTGTGGGCGAGGAACCTTACAATGAGCAGTTCTTC
CDR3 protein: CASSPVGEEPYNEQFF

clone size: -
J gene: TRBJ1-5
D gene: TRBD1
V gene: TRBV5-4
CDR3 DNA: TGTGCCAGCAGCCTAGGCCGGACAGGACACAATCAGCCCCAGCATTTT
CDR3 protein: CASSLGRTGHNQPQHF

clone size: -
J gene: TRBJ1-3
D gene: -
V gene: TRBV21-1
CDR3 DNA: TGTGCCAGCAGCGAGAGGGACGGGATGTTCCCCGGAAACACCATATATTTT
CDR3 protein: CASSERDGMFPGNTIYF

clone size: -
J gene: TRBJ2-7
D gene: TRBD1
V gene: TRBV27
CDR3 DNA: TGTGCCAGCAGCCCGGGACAGAGCCCCTACGAGCAGTACTTC
CDR3 protein: CASSPGQSPYEQYF

clone size: -
J gene: TRBJ2-1
D gene: -
V gene: TRBV6-4
CDR3 DNA: TGTGCCAGCAGTGACTCTACCTTCGGGTTAAATGAGCAGTTCTTC
CDR3 protein: CASSDSTFGLNEQFF

clone size: -
J gene: TRBJ2-2
D gene: TRBD2
V gene: TRBV5-3
CDR3 DNA: TGTGCCAGAAGTCACGGACTAGCGGGAGGAGGTTCCGGGGAGCTGTTTTTT
CDR3 protein: CARSHGLAGGGSGELFF

clone size: once
J gene: TRBJ1-2
D gene: TRBD1
V gene: TRBV2
CDR3 DNA: TGTGCCAGCAGTGAATGGGGACAGCACCACAAGAACTATGGCTACACCTTC
CDR3 protein: CASSEWGQHHKNYGYTF

clone size: -
J gene: TRBJ1-1
D gene: -
V gene: TRBV2
CDR3 DNA: TGTGCCAGCAGCCCCCGGGGAGAGAACACTGAAGCTTTCTTT
CDR3 protein: CASSPRGENTEAFF

clone size: -
J gene: TRBJ1-1
D gene: -
V gene: TRBV6-5
CDR3 DNA: TGTGCCAGCAGTTATGGGACATACAACACTGAAGCTTTCTTT
CDR3 protein: CASSYGTYNTEAFF

clone size: -
J gene: TRBJ2-7
D gene: TRBD1
V gene: TRBV14
CDR3 DNA: TGTGCCAGCAGTCCACTTACTGTCAGGGGGCCTGCCTACGAGCAGTACTTC
CDR3 protein: CASSPLTVRGPAYEQYF

clone size: -
J gene: TRBJ2-7
D gene: -
V gene: TRBV7-3
CDR3 DNA: TGTGCCAGCAGCTTAATCCCGACAGGAGTTTCCTACGAGCAGTACTTC
CDR3 protein: CASSLIPTGVSYEQYF

clone size: -
J gene: TRBJ1-2
D gene: TRBD1
V gene: TRBV7-8
CDR3 DNA: TGTGCCAGCAGCCTTGGGACAGGTGGCTACACCTTC
CDR3 protein: CASSLGTGGYTF

clone size: -
J gene: TRBJ2-1
D gene: -
V gene: TRBV4-1
CDR3 DNA: TGCGCCAGCAGCCAAGATCTGGCCTTTAGCGAGCAGTTCTTC
CDR3 protein: CASSQDLAFSEQFF